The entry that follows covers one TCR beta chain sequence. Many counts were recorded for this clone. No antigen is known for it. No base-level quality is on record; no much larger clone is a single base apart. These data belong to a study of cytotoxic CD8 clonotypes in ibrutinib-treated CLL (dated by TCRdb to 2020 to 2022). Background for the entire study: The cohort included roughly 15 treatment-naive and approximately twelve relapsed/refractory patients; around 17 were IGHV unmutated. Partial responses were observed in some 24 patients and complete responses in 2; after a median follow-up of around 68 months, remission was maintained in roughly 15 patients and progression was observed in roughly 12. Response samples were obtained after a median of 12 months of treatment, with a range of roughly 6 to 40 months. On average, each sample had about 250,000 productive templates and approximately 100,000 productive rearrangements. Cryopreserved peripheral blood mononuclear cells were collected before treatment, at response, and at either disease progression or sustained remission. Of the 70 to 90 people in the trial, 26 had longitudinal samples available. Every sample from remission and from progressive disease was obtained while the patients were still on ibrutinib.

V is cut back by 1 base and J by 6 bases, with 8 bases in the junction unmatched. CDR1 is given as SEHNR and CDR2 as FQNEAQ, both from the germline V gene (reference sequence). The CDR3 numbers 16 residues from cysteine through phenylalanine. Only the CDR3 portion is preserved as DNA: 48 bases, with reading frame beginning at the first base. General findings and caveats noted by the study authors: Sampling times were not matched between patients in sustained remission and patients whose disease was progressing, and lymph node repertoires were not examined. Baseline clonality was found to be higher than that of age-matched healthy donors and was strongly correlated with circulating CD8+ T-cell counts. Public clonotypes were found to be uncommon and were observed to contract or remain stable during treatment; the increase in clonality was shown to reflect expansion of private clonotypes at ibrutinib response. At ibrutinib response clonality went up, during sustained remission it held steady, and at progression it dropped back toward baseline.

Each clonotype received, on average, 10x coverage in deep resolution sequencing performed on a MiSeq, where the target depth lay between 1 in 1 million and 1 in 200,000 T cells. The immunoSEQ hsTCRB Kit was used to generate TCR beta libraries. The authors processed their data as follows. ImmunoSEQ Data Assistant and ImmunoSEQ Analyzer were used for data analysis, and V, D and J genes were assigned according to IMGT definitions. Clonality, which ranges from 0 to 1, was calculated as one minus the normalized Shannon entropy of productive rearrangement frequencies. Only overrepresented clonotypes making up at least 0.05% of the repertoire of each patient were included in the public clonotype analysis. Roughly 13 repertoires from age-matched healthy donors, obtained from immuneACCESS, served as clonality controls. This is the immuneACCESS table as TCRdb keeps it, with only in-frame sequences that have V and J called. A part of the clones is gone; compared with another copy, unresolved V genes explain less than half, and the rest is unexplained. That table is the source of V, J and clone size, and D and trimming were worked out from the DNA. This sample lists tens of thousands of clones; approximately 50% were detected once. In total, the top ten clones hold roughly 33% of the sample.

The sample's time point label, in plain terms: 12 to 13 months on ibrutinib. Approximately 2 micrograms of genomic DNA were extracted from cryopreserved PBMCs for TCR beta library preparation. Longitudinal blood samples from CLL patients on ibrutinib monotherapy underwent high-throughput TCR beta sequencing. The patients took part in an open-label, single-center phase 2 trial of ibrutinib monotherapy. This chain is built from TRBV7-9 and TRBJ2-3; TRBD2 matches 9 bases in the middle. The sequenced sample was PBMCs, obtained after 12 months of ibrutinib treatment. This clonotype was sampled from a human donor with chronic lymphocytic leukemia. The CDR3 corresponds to CASSLDLAGRRDTQYF. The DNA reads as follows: TGTGCCAGCAGCTTAGACCTAGCGGGAAGAAGGGATACGCAGTATTTT. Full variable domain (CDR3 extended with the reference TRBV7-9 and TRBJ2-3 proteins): DTGVSQNPRHKITKRGQNVTFRCDPISEHNRLYWYRQTLGQGPEFLTYFQNEAQLEKSRLLSDRFSAERPKGSFSTLEIQRTEQGDSAMYLCASSLDLAGRRDTQYFGPGTRLTVL.